These 7 T cell receptor beta chains share one sample of origin, sequenced in a study of low-dose radiotherapy and immunotherapy resistance in tumors (dated by TCRdb to 2022 to 2024). Reading the label with the study, this specimen's time point is: before trial treatment. The sequencing machine was an Illumina HiSeq 2500. First-strand cDNA was synthesized using Superscript III and a set of TRAV- and TRBV-specific primers, so that both TCRalpha and TCRbeta chains were covered. TCRs were amplified for about 22 PCR cycles with Phusion, using a constant-region primer paired with the adapter attached to the V primers. Starting from the raw public reads, TCRdb applied fastp trimming at Q25, assembled clones with MiXCR and retained in-frame beta chains. Rows with a matching CDR3 protein are joined into one entry that keeps the most common DNA and genes. The sample records tens of thousands of distinct CDR3 sequences, about 23% of which are singletons. Approximately 5.7% of the sample comes from the top ten.

The material sequenced was PBMCs, taken before treatment. The receptors come from a male donor with prostate cancer.

This clonotype was recorded at least ten times. This chain links TRBV2 with TRBJ2-3, with 9 bases matching TRBD2. V lost 5 bases to trimming and J lost 2 bases; unmatched junction nucleotides: 8. CDR1 and CDR2 (germline): SNHLY, FYNNEI. CDR3 length: 16 residues. The CDR3 DNA is TGTGCCAGCAGTCCCCTTAGCGGGAGAACCACAGATACGCAGTATTTT. Translation gives CASSPLSGRTTDTQYF. The full variable domain, completed using reference TRBV2 and TRBJ2-3, is EPEVTQTPSHQVTQMGQEVILRCVPISNHLYFYWYRQILGQKVEFLVSFYNNEISEKSEIFDDQFSVERPDGSNFTLKIRSTKLEDSAMYFCASSPLSGRTTDTQYFGPGTRLTVL.

The table lists this clonotype with many counts. The chain couples TRBV3-1 to TRBJ2-2; TRBD2 might be the D (6 bases). Germline loops: CDR1 LGHDT, CDR2 YNNKEL (reference sequence). The CDR3 spans 14 residues. V shed 3 bases and J shed 8 bases, with 13 bases lying between them. The CDR3 nucleotides are TGTGCCAGCAGCCAGGCGCGGGGAGCAGGGGAGCTGTTTTTT. Translating gives CASSQARGAGELFF.

This clonotype was counted many times. The chain recombines TRBV2 with TRBJ1-2; maybe TRBD1 (6 bases). The length of the CDR3 is 14 residues. The V end lost 1 base, the J end lost 7 bases, and 13 bases lay between the germline ends. CDR1 is SNHLY and CDR2 is FYNNEI in the germline V gene. The chain's CDR3 is CASSEDRDRGGYTF. CDR3 bases: TGTGCCAGCAGTGAAGACAGGGATCGGGGTGGCTACACCTTC. The full variable domain, rest sourced from reference TRBV2 and TRBJ1-2, is EPEVTQTPSHQVTQMGQEVILRCVPISNHLYFYWYRQILGQKVEFLVSFYNNEISEKSEIFDDQFSVERPDGSNFTLKIRSTKLEDSAMYFCASSEDRDRGGYTFGSGTRLTVV.

This clonotype was observed many times. The V and J genes are TRBV30 and TRBJ2-1, with 12 bases fitting TRBD2. CDR1 GTSNPN and CDR2 SVGIG come from the germline V gene (reference sequence). J lost 6 bases, V lost 2 bases, and 5 bases had no gene match. The CDR3 covers 15 residues. The CDR3 region is CAWSLWTSGANEQFF. CDR3 bases: TGTGCCTGGAGTCTTTGGACTAGCGGGGCCAATGAGCAGTTCTTC.

The chain joins TRBV29-1 to TRBJ2-1; D tentatively reads TRBD1 or TRBD2 (6 bases each). CDR1 and CDR2 from the germline V gene are SQVTM and ANQGSEA. The ends were cut back, 4 bases at V and 4 bases at J, with 14 bases in the middle. This CDR3 is built from 14 residues. The CDR3 sequence is CSVAGAGAYNEQFF. The CDR3 nucleotides read TGCAGCGTTGCGGGGGCAGGGGCTTACAATGAGCAGTTCTTC.

This rearrangement joins TRBV27 to TRBJ2-1; 10 bases map to TRBD2. Germline CDR1 and CDR2: MNHEY and SMNVEV (reference sequence). The CDR3 spans 17 residues. V was clipped by 0 bases and J by 8 bases; unmatched bases: 10. The DNA for the CDR3 is TGTGCCAGCAGTTTATCGAGGCTAGCGGGAGTGTCTTATGAGCAGTTCTTC. Translating gives CASSLSRLAGVSYEQFF.

In its sample, this clonotype was seen many times. The chain uses TRBV2 and TRBJ2-2, with 7 bases matching TRBD2. The germline V gene encodes CDR1 SNHLY and CDR2 FYNNEI. This CDR3 spans 15 amino acids. Trimming removed 5 bases from V and 2 bases from J; junction bases left unmatched: 5. The CDR3 sequence is CASSFSSGNTGELFF. Written as DNA, the CDR3 is TGTGCCAGCAGTTTTTCTAGCGGAAACACCGGGGAGCTGTTTTTT.